Presented here are 17 T cell receptor beta chains from one specimen sequenced in a study of cytomegalovirus exposure and HLA in healthy donors. Profiling relied on immunoSEQ multiplex PCR, and the TCRdb table lists in-frame clones only, not all of them. The data contain 200,000 to 250,000 clones, over 65% of them seen just once; the ten biggest clones take up roughly 5.4%. Material: PBMCs. The receptors here all came from a woman aged 18-29 years in good health and CMV-seronegative.

The genes are TRBV5-5 and TRBJ1-2; D is unresolved. Germline CDR1 and CDR2: SGHKS and YYEKEE (reference sequence). Trimming took 3 bases from V and 2 from J, leaving 11 bases between them. This CDR3 is built from 14 residues. The CDR3 reads CASSSFQRNYGYTF. The CDR3 DNA is TGTGCCAGCAGCTCGTTCCAAAGGAACTATGGCTACACCTTC.

V is TRBV7-8 and J is TRBJ1-1, with 9 nucleotides matching TRBD1. Germline V gives CDR1 SGHVS, CDR2 FQNEAQ. This CDR3 region has 15 residues. V trimming: 5 bases; J trimming: 0 bases; junction bases outside the gene matches: 4. CDR3 in DNA: TGTGCCAGCAGCCCCCGGGACAGGGTGAACACTGAAGCTTTCTTT. Residues: CASSPRDRVNTEAFF.

The table lists this clone with a few counts. This chain joins TRBV27 and TRBJ1-6, with D hard to call. CDR1 is MNHEY, CDR2 SMNVEV, per germline (reference sequence). CDR3 length: 17 amino acids. Deletions cut 5 bases from V and 0 bases from J, with 14 bases between. CDR3: CASSPRILSSYNSPLHF. The CDR3 nucleotides read TGTGCCAGCAGTCCCCGGATATTAAGCTCCTATAATTCACCCCTCCACTTT.

The chain is built from TRBV6-4 and TRBJ2-2; the D is unclear. Between the trimmed V and J ends, which lost 3 bases and 3 bases, there was a span of 8 bases. The CDR3 runs to 14 residues. The germline V gene encodes CDR1 MRHNA and CDR2 SNTAGT. CDR3 nucleotides: TGTGCCAGCAGTGATGTATGGGACACCGGGGAGCTGTTTTTT. Residues: CASSDVWDTGELFF.

J is TRBJ2-1 and V is TRBV27, with TRBD2 matching 8 bases. Germline V CDR1 and CDR2: MNHEY, SMNVEV (reference sequence). V lost 5 bases, J lost 6 bases, and 12 bases stayed unmatched. The CDR3 runs 16 residues. The CDR3: CASSRSREGPPNEQFF. The CDR3, as DNA: TGTGCCAGCAGTAGGAGCCGGGAGGGGCCCCCCAATGAGCAGTTCTTC.

The rearrangement joins TRBV7-3 to TRBJ2-3; D is unclear. The CDR3 has 13 amino acids. Trimming pared 10 bases from V and 7 bases from J, leaving 18 bases between. The V gene's germline CDR1 is SGHTA and CDR2 FQGTGA. The chain's CDR3 is CATSTGRSYTQYF. CDR3 sequence (DNA): TGTGCCACCTCAACCGGACGGTCTTATACGCAGTATTTT.

V is TRBV6-1 and J is TRBJ2-7; D is possibly TRBD1 or TRBD2 (5 bases each). Trimming removed 7 bases from V and 2 bases from J, with 12 bases in between. CDR1 MNHNS and CDR2 SASEGT come from the germline V gene. This CDR3 has 13 amino acids. The CDR3 DNA sequence: TGTGCCAGCACGGGCAGGGAGACCTACGAGCAGTACTTC. It yields the protein CASTGRETYEQYF.

This chain uses TRBV9 with TRBJ1-1, with no clear D. This CDR3 spans 14 amino acids. V dropped 4 bases and J dropped 3 bases, with 13 bases sitting between them. Germline V gives CDR1 SGDLS, CDR2 YYNGEE. The CDR3 DNA reads TGTGCCAGCAGCCCGATAGGTGGGGACACTGAAGCTTTCTTT. The encoded protein is CASSPIGGDTEAFF. Based on the CDR3 plus reference TRBV9 and TRBJ1-1, the full variable domain is DSGVTQTPKHLITATGQRVTLRCSPRSGDLSVYWYQQSLDQGLQFLIQYYNGEERAKGNILERFSAQQFPDLHSELNLSSLELGDSALYFCASSPIGGDTEAFFGQGTRLTVV.

The chain has TRBV6-5 and TRBJ2-2; 7 bases line up with TRBD1. The V gene end was trimmed by 2 bases and the J gene end by 2 bases; junction bases not matched to a gene: 5. Germline V gene lookup returns CDR1 MNHEY and CDR2 SVGAGI. CDR3 size: 16 residues. CDR3 nucleotides: TGTGCCAGCAGTTACAAGGGACAGCCTAACACCGGGGAGCTGTTTTTT. Its protein is CASSYKGQPNTGELFF.

The chain combines TRBV27 with TRBJ2-2; 11 bases are a match to TRBD1. Germline CDR1 and CDR2: MNHEY and SMNVEV (reference sequence). V lost 3 bases and J lost 4; bases outside the gene matches: 1. The CDR3 contains 15 residues. The CDR3 reads CASSFGTGGTGELFF. In nucleotides, the CDR3 is TGTGCCAGCAGTTTCGGGACAGGGGGCACCGGGGAGCTGTTTTTT.

The chain links TRBV5-4 to TRBJ1-2; the D is unclear. V lost 1 base and J 4 bases, leaving 11 bases between the germline ends. The CDR3 runs to 14 residues. Germline-derived CDR1 and CDR2 are SGHNT and YYREEE (reference sequence). The CDR3 protein is CASSLPQVAYGYTF. The CDR3 DNA sequence: TGTGCCAGCAGCTTGCCGCAGGTGGCCTATGGCTACACCTTC.

The V and J genes are TRBV18 and TRBJ2-1; TRBD1 aligns across 10 bases. Trimming cost V 6 bases and J 6 bases; bases outside gene matches: 5. The V gene's germline CDR1 is KGHSH and CDR2 LQKENI. The CDR3 has 14 residues. The CDR3 protein is CASSPGTGVNEQFF. DNA of the CDR3: TGTGCCAGCTCCCCCGGGACAGGGGTCAATGAGCAGTTCTTC. The variable domain in full, completed from reference TRBV18 and TRBJ2-1, reads NAGVMQNPRHLVRRRGQEARLRCSPMKGHSHVYWYRQLPEEGLKFMVYLQKENIIDESGMPKERFSAEFPKEGPSILRIQQVVRGDSAAYFCASSPGTGVNEQFFGPGTRLTVL.

The rearrangement joins TRBV28 to TRBJ2-1; possibly TRBD2 for D (5 bases). Germline V gene sequence: CDR1 MDHEN, CDR2 SYDVKM. With 6 bases removed from V and 9 bases from J, the gap between germline ends came to 15 bases. This CDR3 region has 13 residues. This CDR3 is CASSSTRRGEQFF. The DNA for the CDR3 is TGTGCCAGCAGCTCGACCCGACGGGGTGAGCAGTTCTTC. Full variable domain (rest looked up from reference TRBV28 and TRBJ2-1): DVKVTQSSRYLVKRTGEKVFLECVQDMDHENMFWYRQDPGLGLRLIYFSYDVKMKEKGDIPEGYSVSREKKERFSLILESASTNQTSMYLCASSSTRRGEQFFGPGTRLTVL.

The chain uses TRBV2 and TRBJ2-5; D gene uncertain. This CDR3 contains 14 residues. The V gene lost 6 bases and the J gene lost 2 bases, with 13 bases spanning the gap. Germline V gene sequence: CDR1 SNHLY, CDR2 FYNNEI. The CDR3 loop reads CASRFSALQETQYF. Written as DNA, the CDR3 is TGTGCCAGCAGGTTTAGTGCTTTACAAGAGACCCAGTACTTC.

The chain uses TRBV5-1 and TRBJ2-2; D is perhaps TRBD1 (5 bases). Trimming left V 0 bases short and J 12 bases short, with 9 bases between. The CDR3 is made up of 12 amino acids. Per the germline V gene, CDR1 is SGHRS and CDR2 is YFSETQ. In nucleotides, the CDR3 is TGCGCCAGCAGCTTGGAGTCAGGGAAGCTGTTTTTT. Its protein product is CASSLESGKLFF. Together with reference TRBV5-1 and TRBJ2-2, the CDR3 gives the full variable domain: KAGVTQTPRYLIKTRGQQVTLSCSPISGHRSVSWYQQTPGQGLQFLFEYFSETQRNKGNFPGRFSGRQFSNSRSEMNVSTLELGDSALYLCASSLESGKLFFGEGSRLTVL.

The chain carries TRBV15 and TRBJ1-5; tentative D call: TRBD1 (5 bases). This CDR3 is built from 18 residues. V dropped 1 base and J dropped 0 bases, with 16 bases sitting between them. The germline V gene has CDR1 LNHNV and CDR2 YYDKDF (reference sequence). The CDR3 spells CATSRGSEGTYSNQPQHF. CDR3 nucleotide sequence: TGTGCCACCAGCAGAGGAAGTGAAGGGACGTATAGCAATCAGCCCCAGCATTTT.

V and J are TRBV27 and TRBJ2-6; D assignment may be TRBD1 or TRBD2 (6 bases each). Trimming shortened V by 4 bases and J by 2 bases, and 21 bases separated the two germline ends. Germline assignment: CDR1 MNHEY and CDR2 SMNVEV (reference sequence). CDR3 length: 19 residues. This CDR3 reads CASSSGNRGVPAGANVLTF. For the CDR3, the DNA is TGTGCCAGCAGTTCGGGAAATAGGGGGGTCCCAGCTGGGGCCAACGTCCTGACTTTC. Drawing the rest from reference TRBV27 and TRBJ2-6, the complete variable domain is EAQVTQNPRYLITVTGKKLTVTCSQNMNHEYMSWYRQDPGLGLRQIYYSMNVEVTDKGDVPEGYKVSRKEKRNFPLILESPSPNQTSLYFCASSSGNRGVPAGANVLTFGAGSRLTVL.